These T cell receptor beta chains were read from a single sample in a study of CD8 T cells in Susac syndrome. TCRdb analysed the immunoSEQ multiplex PCR reads with MiXCR anew, one entry per CDR3 protein. The table lists some 130,000 distinct CDR3 sequences, roughly 94% of them singletons. Sequencing used CD8+ T cells from PBMCs. All receptors come from a human donor with Susac syndrome. CDR3s include the opening cysteine and the closing phenylalanine or tryptophan.

J: TRBJ2-3
V: TRBV14
CDR3: CASSQGTAYLDTQYF

J: TRBJ2-7
V: TRBV4-1
CDR3: CASSQDLSENSYEQYF

J: TRBJ2-3
V: TRBV2
CDR3: CASSDGDTSTDTQYF

J: TRBJ2-7
V: TRBV4-2
CDR3: CASSGGNEQYF

J: TRBJ1-5
V: TRBV7-6
CDR3: CAAGANQPQHF

J: TRBJ2-2
V: TRBV3-1
CDR3: CASRTTRGSTGELFF

J: TRBJ2-1
V: TRBV11-1
CDR3: CASSRRDTLNKGVSSYNEQFF

J: TRBJ2-1
V: TRBV12-3/TRBV12-4
CDR3: CASSSHNEQFF

J: TRBJ1-3
V: TRBV9
CDR3: CASSTTSGNTIYF

J: TRBJ2-7
V: TRBV21-1
CDR3: CASIRGPSGRGEQYF

J: TRBJ2-1
V: TRBV5-1
CDR3: CASTPAGGLTSEQFF

J: TRBJ1-1
V: TRBV7-8
CDR3: CASSLRVVGTEAFF

J: TRBJ2-2
V: TRBV29-1
CDR3: CSVVSGSTGELFF

J: TRBJ2-3
V: TRBV5-1
CDR3: CASTHADTQYF

J: TRBJ2-1
V: TRBV5-6
CDR3: CASSGLAGPPYNEQFF

J: TRBJ2-7
V: TRBV29-1
CDR3: CSVVPGTSYEQYF

J: TRBJ2-7
V: TRBV13
CDR3: CASSPATASYEQYF

J: TRBJ2-7
V: TRBV27
CDR3: CASSSGGSYEQYF

J: TRBJ1-2
V: TRBV12-3/TRBV12-4
CDR3: CASSSPDEGLSGYTF

J: TRBJ2-2
V: TRBV12-3/TRBV12-4
CDR3: CAGLEGAGELFF

J: TRBJ1-1
V: TRBV4-1
CDR3: CASSPGQMNTEAFF

J: TRBJ2-5
V: TRBV5-1
CDR3: CASSLSPQETQYF

J: TRBJ2-7
V: TRBV7-9
CDR3: CASSLARSEQYF

J: TRBJ2-7
V: TRBV27
CDR3: CASSDGLAGAYEQYF

J: TRBJ1-5
V: TRBV2
CDR3: CASSPRGNQPQHF

J: TRBJ2-3
V: TRBV20-1
CDR3: CSASWGISTDTQYF

J: TRBJ2-7
V: TRBV28
CDR3: CASSPSIRDYEQYF

J: TRBJ2-5
V: TRBV9
CDR3: CASSVDGRVQETQYF

J: TRBJ2-1
V: TRBV6-5
CDR3: CASNDNHEQFF

J: TRBJ2-7
V: TRBV19
CDR3: CASSIGSGYEQYF

J: TRBJ2-7
V: TRBV7-2
CDR3: CASSPLAAAGPEQYF

J: TRBJ2-7
V: TRBV18
CDR3: CASSPPPSGQIDYEQYF

J: TRBJ2-1
V: TRBV4-1
CDR3: CASSQPSYNEQFF

J: TRBJ2-2
V: TRBV6-6
CDR3: CASPRGGHGGELFF

J: TRBJ1-2
V: TRBV13
CDR3: CASSLGLPDWSYTF

J: TRBJ2-2
V: TRBV20-1
CDR3: CSALPINTGELFF

J: TRBJ2-5
V: TRBV18
CDR3: CASSPKGGPVETQYF

J: TRBJ2-1
V: TRBV6-5
CDR3: CASSQGQGAPEQFF

J: TRBJ2-1
V: TRBV7-3
CDR3: CASSSRGVRGRVGNEQFF

J: TRBJ2-7
V: TRBV11-2
CDR3: CASKEGPHWYF

J: TRBJ1-1
V: TRBV7-9
CDR3: CASSLGPHMNTEAFF

J: TRBJ2-1
V: TRBV18
CDR3: CASSPEGLPEADEQFF

J: TRBJ2-3
V: TRBV13
CDR3: CASSQRLAGTDTQYF

J: TRBJ2-3
V: TRBV4-1
CDR3: CASSHLSPRDTQYF

J: TRBJ2-6
V: TRBV7-8
CDR3: CASSLLGTGGSGANVLTF

J: TRBJ1-4
V: TRBV29-1
CDR3: CSVGREGGAFEKLFF

J: TRBJ2-2
V: TRBV3-1
CDR3: CASTQTGELFF

J: TRBJ2-1
V: TRBV20-1
CDR3: CSASNSAEGQNEQFF

J: TRBJ1-1
V: TRBV4-1
CDR3: CASSQAGWRDTEAFF

J: TRBJ1-1
V: TRBV4-1
CDR3: CAAGAGKSSEAFF

J: TRBJ2-7
V: TRBV28
CDR3: CASSPLASVGYEQYF

J: TRBJ2-1
V: TRBV24-1
CDR3: CATSDSQGGQGVYNEQFF

J: TRBJ1-2
V: TRBV5-4
CDR3: CASSLAVELYGYTF

J: TRBJ2-7
V: TRBV4-1
CDR3: CASSQNGNAYEQYF

J: TRBJ2-1
V: TRBV12-5
CDR3: CASGWSSDYNEQFF

J: TRBJ2-7
V: TRBV20-1
CDR3: CSARGTSSYEQYF

J: TRBJ2-7
V: TRBV7-6
CDR3: CASSLGASPEQYF